Each of the 10 T cell receptor beta chains below was sequenced from the same sample in a study of response to subunit inactivated influenza vaccine. MiXCR was run by TCRdb on the RT-PCR reads, yielding one entry per CDR3 protein. The profile shows 590,000 or so distinct CDR3 sequences, approximately 14% of them singletons. The sample was PBMCs from blood, taken roughly 15 days before vaccination. The source of these receptors is a man aged 50-59 years who received an inactivated influenza vaccine.

V and J are TRBV15 and TRBJ1-1; maybe TRBD1 (5 bases). The length of the CDR3 is 14 residues. V was pared by 8 bases and J by 3 bases, with 16 bases between. The germline CDR1 and CDR2 sequences are LNHNV and YYDKDF (reference sequence). CDR3 DNA: TGTGCCACCCTCGATGAGGGGAGGGACACTGAAGCTTTCTTT. Its protein product is CATLDEGRDTEAFF. The whole variable domain, remainder taken from reference TRBV15 and TRBJ1-1, is DAMVIQNPRYQVTQFGKPVTLSCSQTLNHNVMYWYQQKSSQAPKLLFHYYDKDFNNEADTPDNFQSRRPNTSFCFLDIRSPGLGDTAMYLCATLDEGRDTEAFFGQGTRLTVV.

This chain connects TRBV5-1 to TRBJ2-7, with D possibly being TRBD1 or TRBD2 (5 bases each). Trimming took off 4 bases at V and 3 bases at J, with 17 bases between the two ends. Germline V gene lookup returns CDR1 SGHRS and CDR2 YFSETQ. The CDR3 runs 15 residues. The CDR3 spells CASSPPSGALYEQYF. In DNA form, the CDR3 reads TGCGCCAGCAGCCCACCCTCCGGGGCCCTCTACGAGCAGTACTTC.

This clonotype was seen only a few times. The chain recombines TRBV4-2 with TRBJ2-5, with a weak D call TRBD1 (5 bases). The CDR3 contains 14 residues. Trimming cost V 5 bases and J 5 bases, with 15 bases left between them. Germline lookup yields CDR1 LGHNA and CDR2 YNFKEQ. In nucleotides, the CDR3 is TGTGCCAGCAGCGCCACAGGACCGGTCGAGACCCAGTACTTC. Its protein is CASSATGPVETQYF.

This sequence joins TRBV12-3 or TRBV12-4 and TRBJ2-2; TRBD2 might be the D (6 bases). This CDR3 has 15 residues. V lost 1 base, J lost 7 bases, and 13 bases lay in between. CDR3 in amino acids: CASSLVGRGYGELFF. In nucleotides, the CDR3 is TGTGCCAGCAGTTTAGTCGGGCGGGGATACGGGGAGCTGTTTTTT.

This clonotype has ten or more counts. The chain employs TRBV27 and TRBJ1-1, with D unclear. The CDR3 covers 14 residues. Germline CDR1 MNHEY, CDR2 SMNVEV (reference sequence). Between the trimmed V and J ends, which lost 3 bases and 1 base, there was a span of 9 bases. Written as DNA, the CDR3 is TGTGCCAGCAGTTTCCTCACTGGGAACACTGAAGCTTTCTTT. It encodes CASSFLTGNTEAFF.

The chain combines TRBV15 with TRBJ2-2; a possible D gene is TRBD2 (6 bases). Germline V gene data show CDR1 as LNHNV and CDR2 as YYDKDF (reference sequence). The CDR3 is 13 amino acids. V lost 6 bases to trimming and J lost 9 bases, with 14 bases between them. The CDR3 protein is CATSNYGGRELFF. As DNA, the CDR3 is TGTGCCACCAGTAATTACGGGGGAAGGGAGCTGTTTTTT.

This clonotype occurred a few times. The chain uses TRBV11-2 and TRBJ2-6; TRBD1 agrees at 9 bases. The CDR3 sequence is 18 residues long. CDR1 and CDR2 from the germline V gene are SGHAT and FQNNGV. Trimming took 4 bases from V and 3 from J; bases not matched to a gene: 10. CDR3 protein: CASSSRGTGSGGANVLTF. Here the CDR3 DNA reads TGTGCCAGCAGCTCGAGGGGGACAGGGTCGGGTGGGGCCAACGTCCTGACTTTC.

This clonotype has more than one count but fewer than ten. The chain recombines TRBV6-1 with TRBJ1-2; D not resolved. The CDR3 is 14 amino acids. The germline gives CDR1 MNHNS, CDR2 SASEGT. Trimming pared 3 bases from V and 2 bases from J, leaving 10 bases between. Written as DNA, the CDR3 is TGTGCCAGCAGTGACCGTCTGAGAAACTATGGCTACACCTTC. It codes for CASSDRLRNYGYTF.

J is TRBJ2-1 and V is TRBV20-1, with 12 bases that match TRBD2. The ends lost 3 bases at V and 8 bases at J; junction bases unmatched: 5. Looked up from germline, CDR1 is DFQATT and CDR2 is SNEGSKA (reference sequence). The CDR3 spans 14 residues. CDR3 sequence reads: CSARRLAGVYEQFF. The CDR3 DNA reads TGCAGTGCTAGGCGACTAGCGGGAGTTTATGAGCAGTTCTTC.

The sample holds a few counts of this clonotype. This rearrangement joins TRBV20-1 to TRBJ2-1; D perhaps matches TRBD1 (6 bases). The CDR3 runs to 15 residues. V lost 6 bases and J 7 bases, leaving 22 bases between the germline ends. Germline V gene sequence: CDR1 DFQATT, CDR2 SNEGSKA (reference sequence). CDR3 nucleotides: TGCAGTGCGCACTTCGAGGGGGTGATTTTGAATGAGCAGTTCTTC. Translation gives CSAHFEGVILNEQFF.